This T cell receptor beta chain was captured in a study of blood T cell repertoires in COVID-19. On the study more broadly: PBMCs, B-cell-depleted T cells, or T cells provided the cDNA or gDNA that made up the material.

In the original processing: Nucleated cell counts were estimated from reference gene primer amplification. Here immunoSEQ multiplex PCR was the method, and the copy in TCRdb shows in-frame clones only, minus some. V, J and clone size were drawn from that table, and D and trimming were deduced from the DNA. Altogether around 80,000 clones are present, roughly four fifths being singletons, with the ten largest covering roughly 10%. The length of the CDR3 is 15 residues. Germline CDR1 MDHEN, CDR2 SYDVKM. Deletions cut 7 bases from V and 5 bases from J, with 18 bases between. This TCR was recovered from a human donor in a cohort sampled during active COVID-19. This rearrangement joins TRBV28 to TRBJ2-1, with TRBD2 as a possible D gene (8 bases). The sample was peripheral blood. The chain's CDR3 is CASTVGRGPDNEQFF. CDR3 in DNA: TGTGCCAGCACCGTCGGGAGGGGGCCGGACAATGAGCAGTTCTTC.